This TCR beta chain is drawn from a study of cytomegalovirus exposure and HLA in healthy donors. Germline-derived CDR1 and CDR2 are MNHEY and SMNVEV (reference sequence). V was pared by 4 bases and J by 0 bases, with 11 bases of the junction left unmatched. This CDR3 comprises 20 residues. PCR was performed using 60 Vbeta and 13 Jbeta primers. The method was immunoSEQ multiplex PCR; TCRdb's version includes in-frame clones alone and lacks a portion of them. The sample shows around 28,000 clones, about 87% of them seen only once. The V call is TRBV27, the J call TRBJ1-6; 11 positions agree with TRBD1. The sample consisted of PBMCs. This TCR derives from a boy aged 5-17 years in good health and CMV-seronegative. The CDR3 DNA follows: TGTGCCAGCAGTTCCAGATCCGGGACAGGGGGACCCTCCTATAATTCACCCCTCCACTTT. Its protein product is CASSSRSGTGGPSYNSPLHF.